Below, 27 T cell receptor beta chains from the same sample are listed, as sequenced in a study of CD8 T cells in ankylosing spondylitis. A single record per CDR3 protein comes from TCRdb applying MiXCR to the 5' RACE reads. The table lists 250,000 to 350,000 distinct CDR3 sequences, 20% of them singletons, with less than 9% in the top ten. The specimen was blood, either unsorted or a sorted T cell fraction (not recorded which). All receptors derive from a male donor with ankylosing spondylitis or in good health (not recorded which).

This clonotype was counted between two and nine times. The rearrangement joins TRBV18 to TRBJ2-2, with 9 bases fitting TRBD1. The germline CDR1 and CDR2 sequences are KGHSH and LQKENI. V shed 3 bases and J 2 bases; nucleotides not matched to a gene: 4. The CDR3 totals 16 residues. CDR3 amino acids: CASSPGTGTNTGELFF. The CDR3 DNA reads as TGTGCCAGCTCACCTGGGACAGGGACAAACACCGGGGAGCTGTTTTTT. Based on the CDR3 plus reference TRBV18 and TRBJ2-2, the full variable domain is NAGVMQNPRHLVRRRGQEARLRCSPMKGHSHVYWYRQLPEEGLKFMVYLQKENIIDESGMPKERFSAEFPKEGPSILRIQQVVRGDSAAYFCASSPGTGTNTGELFFGEGSRLTVL.

This rearrangement joins TRBV3-1 to TRBJ2-5; a possible D gene is TRBD2 (5 bases). The CDR3 runs to 16 residues. The germline CDR1 and CDR2 sequences are LGHDT and YNNKEL (reference sequence). The germline V and J ends were trimmed by 1 base and 1 base, with 13 bases remaining between them. Here the CDR3 DNA reads TGTGCCAGCAGCCAAGTAGCCCCTCGGGGCCAAGAGACCCAGTACTTC. Translation: CASSQVAPRGQETQYF.

This clonotype was observed at least ten times. The chain is built from TRBV29-1 and TRBJ1-1; D possibly corresponds to TRBD1 (5 bases). Trimming took 4 bases from V and 1 from J, leaving 10 bases between them. CDR3 length equals 13 residues. Germline-derived CDR1 and CDR2 are SQVTM and ANQGSEA. CDR3 sequence (DNA): TGCAGCGTTGCAGTGGGGGAGAACACTGAAGCTTTCTTT. The encoded protein is CSVAVGENTEAFF.

This chain uses TRBV6-2 or TRBV6-3 with TRBJ2-5; D is perhaps TRBD2 (6 bases). Germline lookup yields CDR1 MNHEY and CDR2 SVGEGT. The CDR3 contains 13 residues. V was shortened by 2 bases and J by 3 bases, with 7 bases between the two germline ends. The CDR3 spells CASSYGGEETQYF. CDR3 nucleotide sequence: TGTGCCAGCAGTTACGGCGGGGAAGAGACCCAGTACTTC.

The CDR3 DNA sequence: TGTGCCAGCAGTTTTTTTGACGCGGATACGCAGTATTTT. Its protein product is CASSFFDADTQYF. The chain joins TRBV27 to TRBJ2-3, with D unclear. The CDR3 is 13 amino acids. Trimming cost V 3 bases and J 6 bases, with 10 bases left between them. Germline values: CDR1 MNHEY, CDR2 SMNVEV (reference sequence).

The V and J genes are TRBV27 and TRBJ1-2, with 10 bases fitting TRBD1. The germline V gene has CDR1 MNHEY and CDR2 SMNVEV (reference sequence). The V and J ends lost 5 bases and 6 bases, in that order; junction bases with no gene match: 12. CDR3 length equals 16 residues. The CDR3, as DNA: TGTGCCAGCAGTCCAACGCCGGGACAGGGGAACCATGGCTACACCTTC. It is translated as CASSPTPGQGNHGYTF.

The J gene is TRBJ2-1, the V gene TRBV20-1; 8 positions agree with TRBD2. Germline trimming cut 1 base from V and 0 bases from J; bases unmatched to any gene: 8. There are 17 residues in the CDR3. Germline assignment: CDR1 DFQATT and CDR2 SNEGSKA (reference sequence). The CDR3 here is CSARVRIAGFSYNEQFF. CDR3 DNA: TGCAGTGCTAGAGTAAGAATAGCGGGGTTCTCCTACAATGAGCAGTTCTTC.

The chain joins TRBV4-2 to TRBJ1-2, with TRBD1 identical over 7 bases. The germline V gene encodes CDR1 LGHNA and CDR2 YNFKEQ. The CDR3 contains 15 residues. With 3 bases clipped from V and 1 base from J, the junction kept 5 bases outside the gene matches. CDR3 residues: CASSQTGQLNYGYTF. The CDR3 DNA is TGTGCCAGCAGCCAGACGGGACAGCTTAACTATGGCTACACCTTC.

This chain links TRBV20-1 with TRBJ2-3; 10 bases agree with TRBD2. Germline V gene lookup returns CDR1 DFQATT and CDR2 SNEGSKA (reference sequence). Trimming at V came to 6 bases and at J to 5 bases, leaving 5 bases not matched to a gene. The CDR3 totals 13 residues. The CDR3 bases are TGCAGTGCGAGCGGGGGGGCCATAGATACGCAGTATTTT. This gives the protein CSASGGAIDTQYF.

The J gene is TRBJ2-2, the V gene TRBV3-1, with no clear D. The CDR3 covers 16 residues. V was trimmed by 2 bases and J by 1 base, leaving 11 bases between them. In germline, CDR1 is LGHDT, CDR2 YNNKEL (reference sequence). The CDR3 here is CASSQNGQLNTGELFF. The DNA of the CDR3 is TGTGCCAGCAGCCAAAACGGGCAATTGAACACCGGGGAGCTGTTTTTT.

The genes are TRBV5-1 and TRBJ2-1; D is unresolved. Per the germline V gene, CDR1 is SGHRS and CDR2 is YFSETQ. With 4 bases removed from V and 6 bases from J, the gap between germline ends came to 5 bases. This CDR3 has 11 residues. The CDR3 protein is CASSGINEQFF. The CDR3 region has the DNA TGCGCCAGCAGCGGGATCAATGAGCAGTTCTTC.

This clonotype was counted only a few times. The chain links TRBV20-1 to TRBJ2-3; TRBD2 matches at 8 bases. Germline CDR1 reads DFQATT; CDR2 reads SNEGSKA (reference sequence). Trimming took 7 bases from V and 4 from J; bases not matched to a gene: 7. The CDR3 runs 13 residues. This CDR3 reads CSGGAGGADTQYF. CDR3 coding DNA: TGCAGTGGTGGGGCGGGAGGCGCAGATACGCAGTATTTT.

The rearrangement links TRBV4-2 to TRBJ1-5, with 11 bases that match TRBD1. V was clipped by 3 bases and J by 5 bases; unmatched bases: 6. Germline V gene data show CDR1 as LGHNA and CDR2 as YNFKEQ. The CDR3 spans 16 residues. The CDR3 coding sequence is TGTGCCAGCAGCCATACCGGGACAGGGGGTCATCAGCCCCAGCATTTT. This sequence encodes CASSHTGTGGHQPQHF.

This clonotype showed up just a few times. V gene TRBV21-1 combines with J gene TRBJ1-1; the listed D gene, TRBD1, was not tested against the DNA. TRBV21-1 is given as a pseudogene. This CDR3 is built from 16 residues. CDR3 loop: CASSAGQGNGCTEAFF. CDR3 nucleotide sequence: TGTGCCAGCAGCGCTGGACAGGGGAATGGTTGCACTGAAGCTTTCTTT.

This clonotype has just a few counts. The chain links TRBV20-1 to TRBJ2-2; D uncertain. Trimming cost V 4 bases and J 1 base, with 4 bases left between them. Germline V gene data show CDR1 as DFQATT and CDR2 as SNEGSKA (reference sequence). The CDR3 contains 12 residues. CDR3 sequence (DNA): TGCAGTGCTATGGGGAACACCGGGGAGCTGTTTTTT. This translates into CSAMGNTGELFF.

V is TRBV5-1 and J is TRBJ2-2, with 9 bases aligning to TRBD1. V shed 4 bases and J 3 bases; nucleotides not matched to a gene: 4. Germline lookup yields CDR1 SGHRS and CDR2 YFSETQ. CDR3 length equals 15 residues. CDR3 loop: CASSATGGDTGELFF. DNA for the CDR3: TGCGCCAGCAGCGCGACAGGGGGGGACACCGGGGAGCTGTTTTTT.

This clonotype has just a few counts. V is TRBV7-8 and J is TRBJ2-1; 9 bases match TRBD2. Germline lookup yields CDR1 SGHVS and CDR2 FQNEAQ. CDR3 length: 16 residues. J gave up 2 bases and V 1 base, and 3 bases lay outside the gene matches. The DNA for the CDR3 is TGTGCCAGCAGCTTAGTAGCGGGAGTCGCCTACAATGAGCAGTTCTTC. This sequence encodes CASSLVAGVAYNEQFF.

This clonotype was seen a handful of times. J is TRBJ2-2 and V is TRBV5-4; D might be TRBD1 (5 bases). The V end lost 0 bases, the J end lost 5 bases, and 11 bases lay between the germline ends. CDR1 is SGHNT and CDR2 is YYREEE in the germline V gene (reference sequence). This CDR3 region has 15 residues. The CDR3 DNA follows: TGTGCCAGCAGCTTGGTCAGGGCTGGGACCGGGGAGCTGTTTTTT. Its protein product is CASSLVRAGTGELFF.

This clonotype was seen a handful of times. The genes are TRBV5-1 and TRBJ1-4; D ambiguous. V shed 4 bases and J shed 5 bases, with 15 bases lying between them. The CDR3 extends over 15 amino acids. Germline V gene lookup returns CDR1 SGHRS and CDR2 YFSETQ. This chain's CDR3 is CASSLGVVGNEKLFF. For the CDR3, the DNA is TGCGCCAGCAGCCTCGGTGTAGTGGGGAATGAAAAACTGTTTTTT.

The chain uses TRBV13 and TRBJ2-7; either TRBD1 or TRBD2 may fit D (5 bases each). Germline CDR1 PRHDT, CDR2 FYEKMQ (reference sequence). This CDR3 spans 15 amino acids. V was clipped by 4 bases and J by 4 bases, with 17 bases between them. Here the CDR3 reads CASSYRPGSGYEQYV. In nucleotides, the CDR3 is TGTGCCAGCAGCTACCGCCCGGGGTCAGGGTACGAGCAGTACGTC.

This clonotype was observed a single time. The chain combines TRBV11-1 with TRBJ2-4, with 8 bases lining up with TRBD1. V shed 3 bases and J 7 bases; nucleotides not matched to a gene: 17. The CDR3 loop spans 18 amino acids. CDR1 and CDR2 from the germline V gene are SGHAT and FQDESV (reference sequence). In DNA, the CDR3 is TGTGCCAGCAGCTTCCCGGCAGGGGGCCTCCCTGATTTTAACATTCAGTACTTC. Translation gives CASSFPAGGLPDFNIQYF.

In this sample, this clonotype turned up many times. V gene TRBV29-1 combines with J gene TRBJ2-2; TRBD2 is a possible D gene (5 bases). V was shortened by 3 bases and J by 2 bases, with 10 bases between the two germline ends. Germline V lookup: CDR1 SQVTM, CDR2 ANQGSEA. This CDR3 is built from 14 residues. The CDR3: CSVDGGLNTGELFF. The CDR3 coding sequence is TGCAGCGTTGATGGCGGACTTAACACCGGGGAGCTGTTTTTT.

This clonotype was seen a few times. The chain uses TRBV12-3 or TRBV12-4 and TRBJ1-3; 8 nucleotides agree with TRBD1. This CDR3 comprises 14 residues. The V segment lost 6 bases and the J segment 5 bases; nucleotides outside the gene matches: 6. CDR3 region: CASRTQGVRNTIYF. For the CDR3, the DNA is TGTGCCAGCAGAACACAGGGGGTTAGAAACACCATATATTTT.

This clonotype turned up a few times. This chain uses TRBV19 with TRBJ2-7; 9 nucleotides match TRBD1. The CDR3 is made up of 13 amino acids. In germline, CDR1 is LNHDA, CDR2 SQIVND (reference sequence). The ends lost 3 bases at V and 4 bases at J; junction bases unmatched: 1. Here the CDR3 reads CASSIGQGYEQYV. In DNA form, the CDR3 reads TGTGCCAGTAGTATTGGACAGGGGTACGAGCAGTACGTC.

The V and J genes are TRBV30 and TRBJ2-5, with a tentative D call TRBD2 (6 bases). CDR1 and CDR2 from the germline V gene are GTSNPN and SVGIG (reference sequence). Trimming removed 0 bases at V and 6 bases at J, with 8 bases between. The CDR3 has 12 amino acids. The CDR3 here is CAWSVLAQTQYF. As DNA, the CDR3 is TGTGCCTGGAGTGTACTAGCCCAGACCCAGTACTTC. Using reference TRBV30 and TRBJ2-5 for the parts outside the CDR3, the full variable domain is SQTIHQWPATLVQPVGSPLSLECTVEGTSNPNLYWYRQAAGRGLQLLFYSVGIGQISSEVPQNLSASRPQDRQFILSSKKLLLSDSGFYLCAWSVLAQTQYFGPGTRLLVL.

This clonotype was recorded a few times. The chain couples TRBV5-1 to TRBJ1-2; D call uncertain. The V and J ends lost 2 bases and 0 bases respectively, with 8 bases between them. The CDR3 runs to 14 residues. Germline loops: CDR1 SGHRS, CDR2 YFSETQ. The CDR3 reads CASSLSISNYGYTF. CDR3 sequence (DNA): TGCGCCAGCAGCTTATCAATATCTAACTATGGCTACACCTTC.

In regard to this clonotype: This may stem from a read error, because a much larger clone lies one nucleotide away. The chain couples TRBV29-1 to TRBJ2-1; D might be TRBD2 (6 bases). Germline values: CDR1 SQVTM, CDR2 ANQGSEA. The CDR3 sequence is 15 residues long. The CDR3 spells CSVDGTGTSYNGQFF. CDR3 DNA: TGCAGCGTTGACGGGACGGGGACTTCCTACAATGGGCAGTTCTTC.